Presented here are 18 T cell receptor beta chains from one specimen sequenced in a study of blood T cell repertoires in COVID-19. TCRdb's table, derived via immunoSEQ multiplex PCR, lists solely in-frame clones and lacks some. Found here are some 300,000 clones, more than 75% of them singletons; the top ten hold approximately 2%. The sample taken for sequencing was PBMCs or T cells enriched from blood (not recorded which). Every receptor here comes from a woman aged 55-70 years in a cohort exposed to, infected with or recovered from COVID-19 (not recorded which).

This chain links TRBV28 with TRBJ2-1; a weak D match, TRBD2 (5 bases). From germline, CDR1 is MDHEN and CDR2 SYDVKM. V lost 5 bases and J lost 4, with 9 bases in between. This CDR3 region has 13 residues. The chain's CDR3 is CASSIGIYNEQFF. DNA of the CDR3: TGTGCCAGCAGTATCGGGATTTACAATGAGCAGTTCTTC.

This clone has just one count. This chain uses TRBV30 with TRBJ2-2; the match to TRBD1 covers 8 bases. With V trimmed by 8 bases and J by 5 bases, 16 bases remained unmatched. This CDR3 is built from 16 residues. Germline loops: CDR1 GTSNPN, CDR2 SVGIG (reference sequence). The CDR3 bases are TGTGCCAGAAACTCAGGGGGCAAGGGGATGACCGGGGAGCTGTTTTTT. This codes for CARNSGGKGMTGELFF. The whole variable domain, remainder taken from reference TRBV30 and TRBJ2-2, is SQTIHQWPATLVQPVGSPLSLECTVEGTSNPNLYWYRQAAGRGLQLLFYSVGIGQISSEVPQNLSASRPQDRQFILSSKKLLLSDSGFYLCARNSGGKGMTGELFFGEGSRLTVL.

The chain links TRBV11-2 to TRBJ1-5; D is undetermined. The CDR3 extends over 15 amino acids. Trimming took 1 base from V and 8 from J, leaving 15 bases between them. Germline CDR1 reads SGHAT; CDR2 reads FQNNGV. The CDR3 bases are TGTGCCAGCAGCTTAGTTGGGAGCCGGGAGGAGCCCCAGCATTTT. Its protein product is CASSLVGSREEPQHF.

J is TRBJ2-2 and V is TRBV5-4, with 8 nucleotides matching TRBD2. The CDR3 is 16 amino acids. Per the germline V gene, CDR1 is SGHNT and CDR2 is YYREEE (reference sequence). The junction had 7 bases not matched to a gene; V was cut back by 1 base and J by 5 bases. The CDR3 protein is CASSLYGRAGTGELFF. The CDR3 DNA sequence: TGTGCCAGCAGCTTGTACGGGAGGGCCGGGACCGGGGAGCTGTTTTTT.

This rearrangement joins TRBV5-1 to TRBJ2-7; 7 bases are shared with TRBD1. The J segment lost 2 bases and the V segment lost 4 bases, leaving 3 bases of the junction unmatched. The CDR3 loop spans 13 amino acids. Germline CDR1 reads SGHRS; CDR2 reads YFSETQ. CDR3 sequence: CASSAGQAYEQYF. DNA of the CDR3: TGCGCCAGCAGCGCCGGACAGGCCTACGAGCAGTACTTC.

This chain uses TRBV24-1 with TRBJ2-2; 7 bases are a match to TRBD1. CDR1 KGHDR and CDR2 SFDVKD come from the germline V gene. The CDR3 consists of 15 residues. The J segment lost 4 bases and the V segment lost 3 bases, leaving 4 bases of the junction unmatched. The chain's CDR3 is CATSDARDSTGELFF. The CDR3 DNA is TGTGCCACCAGTGATGCACGGGACAGCACCGGGGAGCTGTTTTTT.

CDR3 sequence (DNA): TGTGCCAGCAGTTCTGCCCAACAGGGGACCCAGTACTTC. Its translation: CASSSAQQGTQYF. The gene calls are TRBV6-6 and TRBJ2-5, with a tentative D call TRBD1 (6 bases). The CDR3 loop spans 13 amino acids. Trimming removed 4 bases from V and 7 bases from J, with 13 bases in between. Germline V lookup: CDR1 MNHNY, CDR2 SVGAGI (reference sequence).

V is TRBV6-1 and J is TRBJ1-6; D is perhaps TRBD1 (5 bases). Germline values: CDR1 MNHNS, CDR2 SASEGT. The V end lost 3 bases, the J end lost 0 bases, and 6 bases lay between the germline ends. The CDR3 sequence is 15 residues long. CDR3 residues: CASSDGGSYNSPLHF. CDR3 nucleotides: TGTGCCAGCAGTGACGGGGGCTCCTATAATTCACCCCTCCACTTT.

The chain links TRBV6-2 or TRBV6-3 to TRBJ1-1; TRBD1 is a possible D gene (6 bases). Germline V gives CDR1 MNHEY, CDR2 SVGEGT. The CDR3 is 19 residues long. Trimming pared 0 bases from V and 1 base from J, leaving 21 bases between. CDR3 amino acids: CASSYSTTRGGRANTEAFF. The CDR3 bases are TGTGCCAGCAGTTACTCGACAACCCGAGGGGGAAGGGCGAACACTGAAGCTTTCTTT.

This clone has a handful of counts. This rearrangement joins TRBV28 to TRBJ1-6; 10 positions agree with TRBD1. There are 17 residues in the CDR3. With 1 base clipped from V and 7 bases from J, the junction kept 7 bases outside the gene matches. Germline V gene sequence: CDR1 MDHEN, CDR2 SYDVKM. The CDR3 bases are TGTGCCAGCAGTTTATACTTGACAGGGGGCTCGAATTCACCCCTCCACTTT. Encoded protein: CASSLYLTGGSNSPLHF.

The V call is TRBV19, the J call TRBJ1-1, with 7 bases identical to TRBD1. CDR3 length: 14 residues. The germline V gene encodes CDR1 LNHDA and CDR2 SQIVND (reference sequence). The V and J ends lost 6 bases and 7 bases, in that order; junction bases with no gene match: 11. The CDR3 coding sequence is TGTGCCAGTAGGGTCGGAGGGGGCGGGAATGAAGCTTTCTTT. As protein: CASRVGGGGNEAFF.

The chain joins TRBV7-2 to TRBJ2-2; no definite D call. The CDR3 totals 14 residues. CDR1 and CDR2 (germline): SGHTA, FQGNSA. V was clipped by 6 bases and J by 3 bases, with 11 bases between them. The CDR3 sequence: CASRESPHTGELFF. The DNA for the CDR3 is TGTGCCAGCAGGGAGTCGCCTCACACCGGGGAGCTGTTTTTT.

This clone was detected a few times. This chain connects TRBV24-1 to TRBJ2-4, with D possibly TRBD2 on 6 matching bases. Trimming shortened V by 3 bases and J by 1 base, and 12 bases separated the two germline ends. The CDR3 consists of 16 residues. Germline CDR1 is KGHDR and CDR2 is SFDVKD. The CDR3 sequence is CATSDGGGAAKNIQYF. In DNA, the CDR3 is TGTGCCACCAGTGATGGTGGAGGGGCGGCCAAAAACATTCAGTACTTC.

This chain links TRBV18 with TRBJ1-1; 7 bases match TRBD1. Germline CDR1 and CDR2: KGHSH and LQKENI. V shed 2 bases and J 7 bases; nucleotides not matched to a gene: 4. The CDR3 length is 13 residues. Here the CDR3 reads CASSPTGAGEAFF. The CDR3 nucleotides are TGTGCCAGCTCACCAACAGGGGCGGGTGAAGCTTTCTTT.

V and J are TRBV6-2 or TRBV6-3 and TRBJ2-7; tentative D call: TRBD2 (5 bases). V was trimmed by 2 bases and J by 5 bases, leaving 10 bases between them. The CDR3 totals 13 residues. Germline V gives CDR1 MNHEY, CDR2 SVGEGT. CDR3 DNA sequence: TGTGCCAGCAGTTACGGGAGAACGGACGAGCAGTACTTC. Its translation: CASSYGRTDEQYF.

This clone was counted many times. The genes are TRBV10-3 and TRBJ1-2; D may be TRBD1 (5 bases). Per the germline V gene, CDR1 is ENHRY and CDR2 is SYGVKD. This CDR3 region has 14 residues. Trimming removed 4 bases at V and 0 bases at J, with 9 bases between. DNA for the CDR3: TGTGCCATCAGTGGGGGCGCCCCTAACTATGGCTACACCTTC. As protein: CAISGGAPNYGYTF.

The chain carries TRBV28 and TRBJ1-1; weak D call: TRBD1 (5 bases). V lost 2 bases and J lost 3, with 19 bases in between. The germline V gene encodes CDR1 MDHEN and CDR2 SYDVKM. The CDR3 length is 17 residues. CDR3 sequence (DNA): TGTGCCAGCAGTTTAAGTAGGTGGGGCAGGGTGTACACTGAAGCTTTCTTT. It specifies CASSLSRWGRVYTEAFF.

The J gene is TRBJ2-1, the V gene TRBV20-1; D remains ambiguous. There are 11 residues in the CDR3. The V end lost 6 bases, the J end lost 5 bases, and 8 bases lay between the germline ends. Germline CDR1 DFQATT, CDR2 SNEGSKA (reference sequence). The CDR3 protein is CSATINNEQFF. CDR3 nucleotides: TGCAGTGCCACAATAAACAATGAGCAGTTCTTC.